The present T cell receptor (beta chain) was sequenced within a study of blood T cell repertoires in COVID-19. TCRdb's table, derived via immunoSEQ multiplex PCR, lists solely in-frame clones and lacks some. The table lists 250,000 to 300,000 clones, approximately 84% of them singletons. V shed 7 bases and J shed 8 bases, with 14 bases lying between them. The CDR3 runs to 13 residues. The germline V gene encodes CDR1 LNHDA and CDR2 SQIVND (reference sequence). The chain has TRBV19 and TRBJ2-2, with a tentative D call TRBD1 (5 bases). Sequenced sample: PBMCs or T cells enriched from blood (not recorded which). The source of this sequence is a man aged 50 to 60 who had recovered from COVID-19. CDR3 region: CASTYAGPGELFF. The CDR3 DNA reads TGTGCCAGTACGTATGCAGGGCCTGGGGAGCTGTTTTTT. Full variable domain (rest looked up from reference TRBV19 and TRBJ2-2): DGGITQSPKYLFRKEGQNVTLSCEQNLNHDAMYWYRQDPGQGLRLIYYSQIVNDFQKGDIAEGYSVSREKKESFPLTVTSAQKNPTAFYLCASTYAGPGELFFGEGSRLTVL.